One sample yielded the 11 T cell receptor beta chains listed below, sequenced in a study of blood T cell repertoires in COVID-19 (TCRdb year 2020). The library was made by the immunoSEQ multiplex PCR assay. Entries here come from immuneACCESS through TCRdb and include only in-frame sequences with V and J called. Some clones fail to appear in such tables; in the studies checked, an unresolved V gene covers under half of the shortfall, and the cause of the remainder is unknown. For this sample the table gives 250,000 or so clones, of which 89% were detected only once. Clones ranked in the top ten supply about 4.6% of the sample. Sequenced: peripheral blood. The receptor set was obtained from a woman aged 35 to 49 who had recovered from COVID-19.

The rearrangement links TRBV3-1 (or the pseudogene TRBV3-2) to TRBJ1-6; TRBD1 matches at 8 bases. CDR1 and CDR2 from the germline V gene are LGHDT and YNNKEL (reference sequence). The CDR3 runs 15 residues. Trimming at V came to 4 bases and at J to 7 bases, leaving 6 bases not matched to a gene. The CDR3 DNA sequence: TGTGCCAGCAGCCCTGACAGGGGACGAAATTCACCCCTCCACTTT. The encoded protein is CASSPDRGRNSPLHF.

This chain joins TRBV3-1 (or the pseudogene TRBV3-2) and TRBJ1-1; D not resolved. Germline CDR1 reads LGHDT; CDR2 reads YNNKEL (reference sequence). The CDR3 consists of 15 residues. V was trimmed by 4 bases and J by 5 bases, leaving 17 bases between them. The CDR3 is CASSLGVIAETEAFF. The CDR3 coding sequence is TGTGCCAGCAGCCTCGGTGTTATTGCCGAAACTGAAGCTTTCTTT.

The table lists this clone with a count of one. The rearrangement joins TRBV18 to TRBJ2-7; 8 bases agree with TRBD2. Germline V gene lookup returns CDR1 KGHSH and CDR2 LQKENI. Unmatched junction bases numbered 7, after V lost 3 bases and J lost 3 bases. The CDR3 totals 15 residues. The CDR3 loop is CASSPETGTSYEQYV. Here the CDR3 DNA reads TGTGCCAGCTCACCGGAGACCGGGACTAGCTACGAGCAGTACGTC.

The chain couples TRBV28 to TRBJ2-1; D might be TRBD1 (6 bases). The CDR3 spans 18 residues. Germline V gene data show CDR1 as MDHEN and CDR2 as SYDVKM. V was trimmed by 4 bases and J by 3 bases, leaving 22 bases between them. CDR3 DNA: TGTGCCAGCAGTTCCGATGAGGACAGAGATCGTGGCTACAATGAGCAGTTCTTC. It translates to CASSSDEDRDRGYNEQFF. Using reference TRBV28 and TRBJ2-1 for the parts outside the CDR3, the full variable domain is DVKVTQSSRYLVKRTGEKVFLECVQDMDHENMFWYRQDPGLGLRLIYFSYDVKMKEKGDIPEGYSVSREKKERFSLILESASTNQTSMYLCASSSDEDRDRGYNEQFFGPGTRLTVL.

V is TRBV27 and J is TRBJ1-1; D gene uncertain. The V gene lost 3 bases and the J gene lost 0 bases, with 14 bases spanning the gap. Germline V lookup: CDR1 MNHEY, CDR2 SMNVEV (reference sequence). The CDR3 covers 16 residues. For the CDR3, the DNA is TGTGCCAGCAGTTTCGCGGGGAAATATATGAACACTGAAGCTTTCTTT. Its translation is CASSFAGKYMNTEAFF.

This rearrangement joins TRBV12-3 or TRBV12-4 to TRBJ1-1; no clear D gene. V lost 7 bases to trimming and J lost 3 bases, with 6 bases between them. The CDR3 covers 11 residues. CDR3 sequence reads: CASTMDTEAFF. The CDR3 bases are TGTGCCAGCACTATGGACACTGAAGCTTTCTTT.

This chain joins TRBV3-1 (or the pseudogene TRBV3-2) and TRBJ2-7; 14 nucleotides line up with TRBD2. This CDR3 comprises 16 residues. The V and J ends lost 4 bases and 5 bases, in that order; junction bases with no gene match: 7. Germline V gene lookup returns CDR1 LGHDT and CDR2 YNNKEL (reference sequence). Here the CDR3 reads CASSRGLAGVRHEQYF. DNA of the CDR3: TGTGCCAGCAGCCGGGGACTAGCGGGGGTTCGCCACGAGCAGTACTTC.

V usage is TRBV5-1 and J usage is TRBJ2-3; maybe TRBD2 (6 bases). The germline V gene encodes CDR1 SGHRS and CDR2 YFSETQ. V shed 3 bases and J shed 2 bases, with 10 bases lying between them. The CDR3 is 14 amino acids. The DNA of the CDR3 is TGCGCCAGCAGCTGGGGAGGACCCACAGATACGCAGTATTTT. This codes for CASSWGGPTDTQYF. Using reference TRBV5-1 and TRBJ2-3 for the parts outside the CDR3, the full variable domain is KAGVTQTPRYLIKTRGQQVTLSCSPISGHRSVSWYQQTPGQGLQFLFEYFSETQRNKGNFPGRFSGRQFSNSRSEMNVSTLELGDSALYLCASSWGGPTDTQYFGPGTRLTVL.

The rearrangement links TRBV19 to TRBJ2-3; TRBD1 agrees at 7 bases. The CDR3 runs 14 residues. Trimming at V came to 10 bases and at J to 0 bases, leaving 7 bases not matched to a gene. The V gene's germline CDR1 is LNHDA and CDR2 SQIVND (reference sequence). The CDR3 coding sequence is TGTGCCACAAACAGGGGTGCTAGCACAGATACGCAGTATTTT. This codes for CATNRGASTDTQYF.

The V call is TRBV7-2, the J call TRBJ2-7; 10 bases agree with TRBD2. After removal of 4 bases from V and 4 bases from J, the junction contained 7 bases not matched to a gene. Germline V lookup: CDR1 SGHTA, CDR2 FQGNSA. The length of the CDR3 is 15 residues. The CDR3 protein is CASSSVAGGGYEQYV. The CDR3 region has the DNA TGTGCCAGCAGCTCCGTAGCGGGAGGCGGGTACGAGCAGTACGTC.

CDR3 bases: TGTGCCAGCAGCGTTGGGCAGTGGATCTACGAGCAGTACTTC. The encoded protein is CASSVGQWIYEQYF. The chain recombines TRBV3-1 (or the pseudogene TRBV3-2) with TRBJ2-7; D not certain. This CDR3 contains 14 residues. The germline V gene encodes CDR1 LGHDT and CDR2 YNNKEL (reference sequence). Trimming stripped 5 bases from V and 3 bases from J, with 14 bases between.